Shown below are 13 T cell receptor beta chains from a single sample sequenced in a study of blood T cell repertoires in COVID-19. TCRdb keeps only in-frame clones here, not all; method: immunoSEQ multiplex PCR. The table includes tens of thousands of clones, 75% to 90% detected once. Sequencing input: peripheral blood. The source of these receptors is a human donor in a cohort sampled during active COVID-19.

The chain employs TRBV19 and TRBJ1-6; TRBD1 aligns across 9 bases. Germline CDR1 reads LNHDA; CDR2 reads SQIVND (reference sequence). V lost 5 bases to trimming and J lost 3 bases; unmatched junction nucleotides: 8. The CDR3 extends over 17 amino acids. CDR3 region: CASSLAGQGIYNSPLHF. The DNA for the CDR3 is TGTGCCAGTAGTTTGGCGGGACAGGGCATCTATAATTCACCCCTCCACTTT. Based on the CDR3 plus reference TRBV19 and TRBJ1-6, the full variable domain is DGGITQSPKYLFRKEGQNVTLSCEQNLNHDAMYWYRQDPGQGLRLIYYSQIVNDFQKGDIAEGYSVSREKKESFPLTVTSAQKNPTAFYLCASSLAGQGIYNSPLHFGNGTRLTVT.

The chain joins TRBV12-3 or TRBV12-4 to TRBJ1-1, with D uncertain. The CDR3 sequence is 13 residues long. Trimming removed 7 bases at V and 2 bases at J, with 11 bases between. The CDR3: CASNLRGNTEAFF. The CDR3 DNA sequence: TGTGCCAGCAACCTCCGGGGTAACACTGAAGCTTTCTTT.

The chain has TRBV11-2 and TRBJ2-3; perhaps TRBD2 as D (6 bases). CDR3 length equals 17 residues. The ends were cut back, 2 bases at V and 5 bases at J, with 20 bases in the middle. Germline V CDR1 and CDR2: SGHAT, FQNNGV. The CDR3 region is CASSLWGAGTGKDTQYF. The CDR3, as DNA: TGTGCCAGCAGCTTATGGGGCGCGGGGACGGGAAAAGATACGCAGTATTTT.

This chain connects TRBV28 to TRBJ2-2; 8 bases align to TRBD1. J gave up 7 bases and V 3 bases, and 13 bases lay outside the gene matches. The germline CDR1 and CDR2 sequences are MDHEN and SYDVKM. The CDR3 consists of 17 residues. In DNA, the CDR3 is TGTGCCAGCAGTTTTTCGGGGGCAGGGGGCTGGAGCGGGGAGCTGTTTTTT. Residues: CASSFSGAGGWSGELFF.

The rearrangement uses TRBV9 and TRBJ2-2; 9 nucleotides match TRBD1. The CDR3 loop spans 17 amino acids. Germline V gene lookup returns CDR1 SGDLS and CDR2 YYNGEE. V trimming: 3 bases; J trimming: 0 bases; junction bases outside the gene matches: 6. The CDR3 DNA follows: TGTGCCAGCAGCGGGGGACAGGGAAGATCGAACACCGGGGAGCTGTTTTTT. Its protein is CASSGGQGRSNTGELFF.

The J gene is TRBJ2-7, the V gene TRBV2; D call uncertain. CDR1 is SNHLY and CDR2 is FYNNEI in the germline V gene. With 6 bases removed from V and 2 bases from J, the gap between germline ends came to 14 bases. The length of the CDR3 is 14 residues. The CDR3: CASRPQYPAYEQYF. In DNA form, the CDR3 reads TGTGCCAGCAGGCCACAGTACCCAGCCTACGAGCAGTACTTC.

V usage is TRBV19 and J usage is TRBJ2-3, with 9 bases aligning to TRBD2. Germline CDR1 reads LNHDA; CDR2 reads SQIVND (reference sequence). The J segment lost 2 bases and the V segment lost 3 bases, leaving 6 bases of the junction unmatched. CDR3 size: 16 residues. The CDR3 DNA reads TGTGCCAGTAGTATCGTTAGCGGGGGATCCACAGATACGCAGTATTTT. Translated: CASSIVSGGSTDTQYF.

V gene TRBV5-4 combines with J gene TRBJ2-1, with TRBD1 matching over 8 bases. The trim removed 3 bases at V and 6 bases at J, leaving 8 bases unmatched. Germline V CDR1 and CDR2: SGHNT, YYREEE (reference sequence). This CDR3 is built from 15 residues. CDR3 in amino acids: CASSSPGQALNEQFF. The CDR3 region has the DNA TGTGCCAGCAGCTCGCCGGGACAGGCCCTCAATGAGCAGTTCTTC.

The chain uses TRBV15 and TRBJ2-7; weak D call: TRBD2 (6 bases). The CDR3 is made up of 15 amino acids. CDR1 is LNHNV and CDR2 is YYDKDF in the germline V gene (reference sequence). Trimming removed 0 bases from V and 1 base from J, with 10 bases in between. The chain's CDR3 is CATSRDRGVSYEQYF. Here the CDR3 DNA reads TGTGCCACCAGCAGAGATCGCGGGGTTTCCTACGAGCAGTACTTC. The variable domain in full, completed from reference TRBV15 and TRBJ2-7, reads DAMVIQNPRYQVTQFGKPVTLSCSQTLNHNVMYWYQQKSSQAPKLLFHYYDKDFNNEADTPDNFQSRRPNTSFCFLDIRSPGLGDTAMYLCATSRDRGVSYEQYFGPGTRLTVT.

The genes are TRBV2 and TRBJ2-1; 8 nucleotides align to TRBD2. CDR3 length equals 13 residues. With V trimmed by 5 bases and J by 6 bases, 3 bases remained unmatched. The germline CDR1 and CDR2 sequences are SNHLY and FYNNEI. CDR3 sequence: CASSRGTSNEQFF. The CDR3 nucleotides read TGTGCCAGCAGTCGCGGGACTAGCAATGAGCAGTTCTTC.

The V and J genes are TRBV3-1 (or the pseudogene TRBV3-2) and TRBJ2-6, with a tentative D call TRBD2 (7 bases). The germline gives CDR1 LGHDT, CDR2 YNNKEL (reference sequence). The germline V and J ends were trimmed by 3 bases and 0 bases, with 21 bases remaining between them. The CDR3 sequence is 20 residues long. CDR3 residues: CASSHPSGGQRGSGANVLTF. The CDR3 coding sequence is TGTGCCAGCAGCCACCCCTCTGGCGGACAGCGGGGCTCTGGGGCCAACGTCCTGACTTTC.

V and J are TRBV7-9 and TRBJ2-5, with 8 bases lining up with TRBD2. CDR3 length equals 14 residues. Trimming at V came to 5 bases and at J to 3 bases, leaving 5 bases not matched to a gene. CDR1 and CDR2 (germline): SEHNR, FQNEAQ (reference sequence). The CDR3 bases are TGTGCCAGCAGCCGGACTAGCCCCAAAGAGACCCAGTACTTC. Its translation is CASSRTSPKETQYF.

The sample holds one count of this clone. This chain links TRBV11-2 with TRBJ1-6; D possibly corresponds to TRBD1 (6 bases). The CDR3 runs 15 residues. From germline, CDR1 is SGHAT and CDR2 FQNNGV. V was cut by 5 bases and J by 9 bases, with 17 bases left in between. The CDR3 bases are TGTGCCAGCAGCCCTAGGGGGGGGCGGTCTTCACCCCTCCACTTT. Amino acid sequence: CASSPRGGRSSPLHF.